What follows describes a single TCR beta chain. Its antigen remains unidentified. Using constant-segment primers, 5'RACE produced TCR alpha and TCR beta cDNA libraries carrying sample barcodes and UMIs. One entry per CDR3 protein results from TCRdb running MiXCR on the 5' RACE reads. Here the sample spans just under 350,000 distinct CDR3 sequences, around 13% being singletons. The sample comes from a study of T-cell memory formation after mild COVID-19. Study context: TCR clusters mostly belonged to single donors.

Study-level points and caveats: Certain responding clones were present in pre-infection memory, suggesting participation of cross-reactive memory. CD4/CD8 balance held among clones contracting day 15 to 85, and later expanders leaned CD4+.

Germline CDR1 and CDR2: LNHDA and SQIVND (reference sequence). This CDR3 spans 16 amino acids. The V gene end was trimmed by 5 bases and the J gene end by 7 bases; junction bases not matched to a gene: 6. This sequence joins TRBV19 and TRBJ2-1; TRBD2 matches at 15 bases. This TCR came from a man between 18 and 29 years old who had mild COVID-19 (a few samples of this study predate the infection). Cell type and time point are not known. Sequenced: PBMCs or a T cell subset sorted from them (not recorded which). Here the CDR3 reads CASSWTSGGDKNEQFF. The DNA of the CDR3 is TGTGCCAGTAGTTGGACTAGCGGGGGGGATAAAAATGAGCAGTTCTTC.